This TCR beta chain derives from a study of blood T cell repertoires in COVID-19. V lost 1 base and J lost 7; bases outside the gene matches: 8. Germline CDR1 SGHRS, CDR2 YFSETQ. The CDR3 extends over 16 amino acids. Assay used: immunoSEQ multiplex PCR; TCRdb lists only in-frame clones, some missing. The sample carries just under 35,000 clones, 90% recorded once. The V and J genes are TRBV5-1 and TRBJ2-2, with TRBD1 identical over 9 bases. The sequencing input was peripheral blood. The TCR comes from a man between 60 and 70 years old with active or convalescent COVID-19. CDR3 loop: CASSLSGTGRFGELFF. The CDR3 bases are TGCGCCAGCAGCTTGTCTGGGACAGGGCGGTTCGGGGAGCTGTTTTTT.